The 5 T cell receptor beta chains in this list originate from one sample, sequenced in a study of radiation and T cells in renal cell carcinoma. Time point given: blood 4 weeks post-SBRT, at nephrectomy. The sample's treatment: 15 Gy SBRT to primary tumor, nephrectomy 4 weeks later. Produced via immunoSEQ multiplex PCR; TCRdb's table is partial and in-frame only. The table shows around 78,000 clones, with 80% to 90% occurring only once. The sequencing used blood, collected from a patient whose treatment included radiotherapy and nephrectomy. The source of these receptors is a woman in her sixties or seventies with renal cell carcinoma.

Turning to this clone: The same CDR3 can be traced to other DNA sequences in this sample. For the CDR3, the DNA is TGTGCCAGTAGTATATCCGGCAGCTATGGCTACACCTTC. Amino acids: CASSISGSYGYTF. The gene calls are TRBV19 and TRBJ1-2; D remains unclear. In germline, CDR1 is LNHDA, CDR2 SQIVND (reference sequence). V was pared by 2 bases and J by 4 bases, with 8 bases between. This CDR3 has 13 residues.

The chain carries TRBV7-4 and TRBJ2-7; unclear D gene. The ends were cut back, 7 bases at V and 2 bases at J, with 12 bases in the middle. This CDR3 has 13 residues. Germline V lookup: CDR1 SGHVT, CDR2 SQSDAQ. This chain's CDR3 is CASTRWETYEQYF. CDR3 sequence (DNA): TGTGCCAGCACCAGGTGGGAAACCTACGAGCAGTACTTC.

The genes are TRBV4-1 and TRBJ2-1; D unclear. The CDR3 is 13 amino acids. V lost 1 base, J lost 7 bases, and 8 bases lay in between. CDR1 MGHRA and CDR2 YSYEKL come from the germline V gene. CDR3 in amino acids: CASSQGLTNEQFF. The DNA for the CDR3 is TGCGCCAGCAGCCAAGGACTTACGAATGAGCAGTTCTTC.

This chain joins TRBV9 and TRBJ2-1; TRBD1 matches 10 bases. CDR1 and CDR2 from the germline V gene are SGDLS and YYNGEE. The CDR3 length is 15 residues. With 3 bases clipped from V and 7 bases from J, the junction kept 7 bases outside the gene matches. The CDR3 sequence is CASSEPGQGRNEQFF. The CDR3, as DNA: TGTGCCAGCAGCGAACCGGGACAGGGGAGAAATGAGCAGTTCTTC.

This clone was observed a single time. The chain couples TRBV19 to TRBJ1-3; tentative D call: TRBD1 (5 bases). The CDR3 runs 15 residues. Germline loops: CDR1 LNHDA, CDR2 SQIVND (reference sequence). Trimming stripped 8 bases from V and 0 bases from J, with 14 bases between. The CDR3 loop is CASGGRATSGNTIYF. CDR3 nucleotides: TGTGCCAGTGGAGGCAGGGCCACCTCTGGAAACACCATATATTTT.